This paragraph covers one T cell receptor beta chain sequence. This clonotype was seen repeatedly, ten times or more. The specificity of this receptor is unknown. No much larger clone exists at a distance of one base, and base qualities are not known. Looking up the germline V gene yields CDR1 SNHLY and CDR2 FYNNEI. Including cysteine and phenylalanine, the CDR3 has 17 amino acids. Solely the CDR3 DNA is kept, with 51 bases framed from the first base. V is pruned by 5 bases and J by 3 bases, leaving 13 bases of the junction without a gene match. This specimen belongs to a study of T cells in Graves' hyperthyroidism and ophthalmopathy (dated by TCRdb to about 2019). In terms of the full investigation: A discovery cohort of about a hundred patients, roughly 45 with Graves' ophthalmopathy and 57 with stable Graves' hyperthyroidism, was used to find distinguishing TCR V-J signatures. Prospective prediction of ophthalmopathy was tested in an independent validation cohort consisting of about 20 hyperthyroidism patients and more than 15 patients who later progressed to ophthalmopathy. Once sampling was done, hyperthyroidism patients were given methimazole at a starting dose of 30 mg daily, whereas ophthalmopathy patients were given high-dose intravenous methylprednisolone. In about six Graves' hyperthyroidism patients, the study also compared T-cell repertoires from thyroid tissue with T-cell repertoires from blood. The paper describes TCR Vbeta CDR3 sequencing of more than 120 peripheral blood samples, made up of around 41 ophthalmopathy patients, more than 70 hyperthyroidism patients and roughly 17 progressor patients. The 75 to 100 discovery patients were randomly divided into training and test sets at a 7:3 ratio.

On the study overall, not on this receptor specifically: Most expanded thyroid clonotypes (frequency above 0.001) were also found in blood, which suggests that blood repertoires may mirror thyroid immune responses. Sample size was not statistically predetermined, and blinding of investigators to group allocation was not performed. In validation, the model predicted progression to ophthalmopathy with 65% to 71% sensitivity and less than 80% specificity, a median of roughly seven months before onset. A model built on a 13 V-J signature distinguished ophthalmopathy from stable hyperthyroidism, reaching around 90% sensitivity and approximately 81% specificity in cross-validation and 80%/75% in testing.

TCR beta CDR3 regions were amplified from RNA transcripts. The first round of RT-PCR for the TCR CDR3 was performed with the HTBI primer set and the Qiagen OneStep RT-PCR kit. A second multiplex PCR round built the libraries, followed by size selection and purification. Libraries were sequenced paired-end with 100 bp reads on an Illumina HiSeq2000. Turning to the authors' computational methods: Raw data were processed with SOAPnuke, discarding reads with adapters, uncalled bases, mean Phred below 15, or no exact constant-primer or identifier match. High-quality paired reads were merged with COPE v1.2.5, and unique nucleotide sequences were defined as clonotypes. MiTCR v1.1 was used to align clonotypes to the IMGT TRBV, TRBD and TRBJ reference segments. Only V-J combinations with frequency above 0.0001, covering about 99% of repertoires, were analysed. A TCS score was defined as the ratio between F50 (clonal expansion) and ExV (chaos), using BLOSUM62-based TCRdist between CDR3 peptides within each V-J. Welch's t-statistics and random forest reduced 514 V-J features to roughly 13, which were used in a naive Bayes classifier (R e1071). The similarity between thyroid and blood repertoires was quantified using the Morisita-Horn index. TCRdb's own reprocessing of the public reads used fastp at Q25 and MiXCR and kept productive beta chains. CDR3 protein duplicates are merged, each entry listing the most common genes and DNA. These V and J calls originate from TCRdb's pipeline instead of the authors' own analysis. The sample data list about 540,000 distinct CDR3 sequences, and about half of these were observed just once. The ten biggest clones cover roughly 7.7% of the sample.

Stable Graves' hyperthyroidism was defined as no progression to ophthalmopathy during 18 months of follow-up. Hyperthyroidism patients were aged 18 to 65 years and newly diagnosed, with disease duration of less than 2 months. Patients with uncontrolled infections, other autoimmune diseases, pregnancy or lactation were excluded. Diagnoses relied on clinical symptoms, serum thyroxine and TRAb, thyroid ultrasound and orbital computed tomography. Trizol reagent was used to extract total RNA, and RNA quality was then checked on an Agilent 2100 Bioanalyzer. The sequence links TRBV2 to TRBJ2-5; 9 bases in between match TRBD2. This sequence originates from a woman aged 18-30 years with Graves' hyperthyroidism. The sample was peripheral blood or thyroid tissue (not recorded which). The CDR3 reads as follows: CASSPPLAGTGEETQYF. The nucleotide sequence reads as follows: TGTGCCAGCAGTCCTCCACTAGCGGGCACGGGGGAAGAGACCCAGTACTTC.